These T cell receptor beta chains were read from a single sample in a study of cytomegalovirus exposure and HLA in healthy donors. Using immunoSEQ multiplex PCR, the repertoire was profiled, and TCRdb retains in-frame clones only, with some absent. The table lists some 150,000 clones, nearly 80% of them singletons. The material sequenced was PBMCs. Source of these receptors: a middle-aged man in good health and CMV-seropositive. The CDR3 runs from the conserved cysteine through the conserved F or W. A D gene is named only where the DNA matches it firmly. Not all rows give a size; the values are once, few, many and, for expanded clones, a class.

J	D	size	V	DNA	CDR3
TRBJ1-1	TRBD1	NA	TRBV5-1	TGCGCCAGCAGCGAACAGGGGTACACTGAAGCTTTCTTT	CASSEQGYTEAFF
TRBJ1-4	NA	NA	TRBV25-1	TGTGCCAGCAGTCGAGGTCGGCAGCCCAATAATGAAAAACTGTTTTTT	CASSRGRQPNNEKLFF
TRBJ2-7	NA	few	TRBV2	TGTGCCAGCGGGACCGCACAGGGAAGTTACGAGCAGTACTTC	CASGTAQGSYEQYF
TRBJ1-4	NA	NA	TRBV4-1	TGCGCCAGCAGCCAATCGGCGGCAACTAATGAAAAACTGTTTTTT	CASSQSAATNEKLFF
TRBJ2-3	TRBD2	NA	TRBV5-4	TGTGCCAGCAGCAAGGGACTAGCGGGAGTTTTTACAGATACGCAGTATTTT	CASSKGLAGVFTDTQYF
TRBJ2-7	NA	NA	TRBV9	TGTGCCAGCAGCCCACGAGAAATGAGCTCCTACGAGCAGTACTTC	CASSPREMSSYEQYF
TRBJ1-2	NA	NA	TRBV6-5	TGTGCCAGCAGTTCCCTCGGAACGGGGAACTATGGCTACACCTTC	CASSSLGTGNYGYTF
TRBJ2-7	NA	NA	TRBV21-1	TGTGCCAGCAGCAAGCCGACTAGCTCGGGCTACGAGCAGTACTTC	CASSKPTSSGYEQYF
TRBJ1-2	TRBD1	NA	TRBV5-1	TGCGCCAGCAGCATACTAGGGACAGGGGATGGCTACACCTTC	CASSILGTGDGYTF
TRBJ1-2	NA	NA	TRBV30	TGTGCCTGGAGTGACTCAGGGGCCCGGCCCTATGGCTACACCTTC	CAWSDSGARPYGYTF
TRBJ2-1	NA	few	TRBV6-6	TGTGCCAGCAGTTACGGAGGGGCGGGTAACAATGAGCAGTTCTTC	CASSYGGAGNNEQFF
TRBJ2-2	NA	NA	TRBV28	TGTGCCAGCAGTTTATCCCTAGGTATCGACACCGGGGAGCTGTTTTTT	CASSLSLGIDTGELFF
TRBJ2-6	NA	NA	TRBV9	TGTGCCAGCAGCCCCCACAGTTCCCCCTACTCTGGGGCCAACGTCCTGACTTTC	CASSPHSSPYSGANVLTF
TRBJ2-7	NA	NA	TRBV29-1	TGCAGCGTTGAAGTATTCTACGAGCAGTACTTC	CSVEVFYEQYF
TRBJ2-5	NA	NA	TRBV19	TGTGCCAGTAGTATAACGGCACTACCAGAGACCCAGTACTTC	CASSITALPETQYF
TRBJ2-3	NA	NA	TRBV29-1	TGCAGCGTTGACCAAGGAGGGAGAGGTGACGGGGGAGATACGCAGTATTTT	CSVDQGGRGDGGDTQYF
TRBJ1-1	NA	few	TRBV29-1	TGCAGCGTTCCCGGGGAGGGAAGGGGGAACACTGAAGCTTTCTTT	CSVPGEGRGNTEAFF
TRBJ2-2	TRBD2	NA	TRBV5-1	TGCGCCAGCAGCTCCGCCGAACTAGCGGGAGGGCCCACCGGGGAGCTGTTTTTT	CASSSAELAGGPTGELFF
TRBJ1-1	TRBD1	NA	TRBV11-1	TGTGCCAGCAGAAACAGGGGGTTGAACACTGAAGCTTTCTTT	CASRNRGLNTEAFF
TRBJ2-7	NA	NA	TRBV7-2	TGTGCCAGCAGCTTTACCGGGGGAAGTTTCTACGAGCAGTACTTC	CASSFTGGSFYEQYF
TRBJ2-1	TRBD2	NA	TRBV14	TGTGCCAGCAGCCAAGACCCCGCGACTAGCTGGAATGAGCAGTTCTTC	CASSQDPATSWNEQFF
TRBJ2-7	NA	NA	TRBV4-3	TGCGCCAGCAGCCAAGATCACCGGACAGATTTCTCCTACGAGCAGTACTTC	CASSQDHRTDFSYEQYF
TRBJ2-3	NA	NA	TRBV7-9	TGTTCCACCAACCCCTTAGCAGATACGCAGTATTTT	CSTNPLADTQYF
TRBJ2-1	TRBD2	once	TRBV7-3	TGTGCCAGCACCCGTCGGACTAGCGGAGGCACTGAGCAGTTCTTC	CASTRRTSGGTEQFF
TRBJ2-1	TRBD2	few	TRBV6-1	TGTGCCAGCAGTGAAGCGGGAGGACTAGTAGATGAGCAGTTCTTC	CASSEAGGLVDEQFF
TRBJ2-5	TRBD2	once	TRBV5-5	TGTGCCAGCAGCGGAGGACTAGCGGGAGTAAGAGAGACCCAGTACTTC	CASSGGLAGVRETQYF